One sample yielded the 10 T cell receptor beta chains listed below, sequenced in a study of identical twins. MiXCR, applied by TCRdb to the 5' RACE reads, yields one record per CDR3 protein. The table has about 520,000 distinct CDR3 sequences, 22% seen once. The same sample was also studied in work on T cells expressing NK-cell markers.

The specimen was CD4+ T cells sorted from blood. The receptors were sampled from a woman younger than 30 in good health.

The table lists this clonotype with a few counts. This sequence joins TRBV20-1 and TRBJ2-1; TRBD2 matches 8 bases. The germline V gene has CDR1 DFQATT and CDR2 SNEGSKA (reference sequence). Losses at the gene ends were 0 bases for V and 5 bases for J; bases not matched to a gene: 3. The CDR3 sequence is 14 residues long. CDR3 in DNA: TGCAGTGCTAGAGATGGGCGGGGGGACAATGAGCAGTTCTTC. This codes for CSARDGRGDNEQFF.

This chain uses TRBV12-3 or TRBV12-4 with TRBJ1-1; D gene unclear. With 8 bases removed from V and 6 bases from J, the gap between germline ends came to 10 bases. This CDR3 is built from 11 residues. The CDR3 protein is CASGVRSEAFF. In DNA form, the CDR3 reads TGTGCCAGCGGGGTTCGTTCTGAAGCTTTCTTT.

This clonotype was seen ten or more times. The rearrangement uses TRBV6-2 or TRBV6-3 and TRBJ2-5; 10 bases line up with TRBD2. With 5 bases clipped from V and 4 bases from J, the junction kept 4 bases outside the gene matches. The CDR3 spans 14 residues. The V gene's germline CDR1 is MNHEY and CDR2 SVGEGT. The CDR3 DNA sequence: TGTGCCAGCAGTGGACTAGCGGAGGTAGAGACCCAGTACTTC. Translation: CASSGLAEVETQYF.

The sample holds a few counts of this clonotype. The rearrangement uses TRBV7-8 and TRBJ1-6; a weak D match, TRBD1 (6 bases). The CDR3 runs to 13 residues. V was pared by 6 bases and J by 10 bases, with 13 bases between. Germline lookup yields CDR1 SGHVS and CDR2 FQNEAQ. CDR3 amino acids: CASSSGVRSPLHF. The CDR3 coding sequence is TGTGCCAGCAGTTCAGGGGTTCGATCACCCCTCCACTTT.

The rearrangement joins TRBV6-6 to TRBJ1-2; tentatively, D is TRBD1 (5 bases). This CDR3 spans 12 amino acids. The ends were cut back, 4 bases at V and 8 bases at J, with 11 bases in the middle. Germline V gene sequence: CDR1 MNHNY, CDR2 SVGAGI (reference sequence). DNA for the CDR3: TGTGCCAGCAGTTTCAGGGATGGAGGCTACACCTTC. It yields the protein CASSFRDGGYTF.

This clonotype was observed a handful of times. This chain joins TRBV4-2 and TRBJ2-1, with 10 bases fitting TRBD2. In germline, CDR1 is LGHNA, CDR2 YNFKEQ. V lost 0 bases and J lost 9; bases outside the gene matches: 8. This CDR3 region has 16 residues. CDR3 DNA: TGTGCCAGCAGCCAAGATCAGCGGGAGGGCCTGGGTGAGCAGTTCTTC. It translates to CASSQDQREGLGEQFF.

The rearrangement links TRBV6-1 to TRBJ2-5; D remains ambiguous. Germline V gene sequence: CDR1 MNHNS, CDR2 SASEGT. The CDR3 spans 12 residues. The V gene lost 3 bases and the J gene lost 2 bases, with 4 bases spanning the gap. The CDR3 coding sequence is TGTGCCAGCAGTGAGTTGCAAGAGACCCAGTACTTC. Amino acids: CASSELQETQYF.

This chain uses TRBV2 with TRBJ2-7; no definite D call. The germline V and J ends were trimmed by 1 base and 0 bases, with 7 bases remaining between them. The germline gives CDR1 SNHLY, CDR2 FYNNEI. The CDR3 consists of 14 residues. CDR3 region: CASSEGRVSYEQYF. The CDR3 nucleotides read TGTGCCAGCAGTGAAGGAAGGGTCTCCTACGAGCAGTACTTC.

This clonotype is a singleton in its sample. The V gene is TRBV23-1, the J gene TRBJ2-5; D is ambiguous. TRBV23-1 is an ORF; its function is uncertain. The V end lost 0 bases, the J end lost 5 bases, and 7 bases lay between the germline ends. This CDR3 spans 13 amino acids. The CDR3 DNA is TGCGCCAGCAGTCAATCCTTGGGGGAGACCCAGTACTTC. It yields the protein CASSQSLGETQYF.

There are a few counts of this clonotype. Written as DNA, the CDR3 is TGTGCCAGCCCACCAGGGACCTCGTACGAGCAGTACTTC. Protein sequence: CASPPGTSYEQYF. The chain couples TRBV6-1 to TRBJ2-7; D may correspond to TRBD1 or TRBD2 (5 bases each). This CDR3 spans 13 amino acids. Germline V gene lookup returns CDR1 MNHNS and CDR2 SASEGT. V lost 8 bases, J lost 4 bases, and 15 bases lay in between.